One sample yielded the 27 T cell receptor beta chains listed below, sequenced in a study of blood T cell repertoires in COVID-19. The repertoire was sequenced with immunoSEQ multiplex PCR; TCRdb's copy has only in-frame clones and lacks some. Of about 66,000 clones in the sample, over 75% were seen once. What was sequenced was peripheral blood. Receptor source: a man in his 70s with acute or convalescent COVID-19.

The chain couples TRBV29-1 to TRBJ1-1, with D unclear. This CDR3 is built from 11 residues. The V gene's germline CDR1 is SQVTM and CDR2 ANQGSEA. Deletions cut 8 bases from V and 5 bases from J, with 12 bases between. The CDR3 protein is CSSRLGTEAFF. For the CDR3, the DNA is TGCAGCTCCCGGCTCGGGACTGAAGCTTTCTTT.

Concerning this clone itself: Different DNA sequences within this sample yield the same CDR3. The rearrangement joins TRBV7-2 to TRBJ1-2; D is uncertain. There are 14 residues in the CDR3. V lost 1 base to trimming and J lost 2 bases, with 8 bases between them. Germline-derived CDR1 and CDR2 are SGHTA and FQGNSA. The CDR3 is CASSLDWRNYGYTF. The CDR3 coding sequence is TGTGCCAGCAGCTTAGACTGGCGGAACTATGGCTACACCTTC.

This rearrangement joins TRBV19 to TRBJ1-2, with a possible D match to TRBD1 (5 bases). Trimming removed 7 bases at V and 1 base at J, with 7 bases between. The CDR3 consists of 12 residues. Germline V gene lookup returns CDR1 LNHDA and CDR2 SQIVND (reference sequence). Here the CDR3 reads CASTGNNYGYTF. CDR3 DNA: TGTGCCAGTACAGGGAATAACTATGGCTACACCTTC.

The chain couples TRBV7-2 to TRBJ2-5; 9 positions agree with TRBD2. The V gene's germline CDR1 is SGHTA and CDR2 FQGNSA. The CDR3 totals 15 residues. Trimming took 3 bases from V and 4 from J; bases not matched to a gene: 6. The CDR3, as DNA: TGTGCCAGCAGCTTTAGCGGGGGCGGGGCAGAGACCCAGTACTTC. Encoded protein: CASSFSGGGAETQYF. Full variable domain (outside the CDR3, taken from reference TRBV7-2 and TRBJ2-5): GAGVSQSPSNKVTEKGKDVELRCDPISGHTALYWYRQSLGQGLEFLIYFQGNSAPDKSGLPSDRFSAERTGGSVSTLTIQRTQQEDSAVYLCASSFSGGGAETQYFGPGTRLLVL.

This sequence joins TRBV12-3 or TRBV12-4 and TRBJ1-5; maybe TRBD1 (6 bases). The CDR3 covers 11 residues. Trimming cost V 1 base and J 12 bases, with 7 bases left between them. The CDR3 reads CASSLGGHQHF. CDR3 nucleotides: TGTGCCAGCAGTTTAGGGGGGCACCAGCATTTT.

The chain is built from TRBV5-1 and TRBJ1-4, with D unclear. Germline CDR1 is SGHRS and CDR2 is YFSETQ. V was clipped by 3 bases and J by 0 bases, with 6 bases between them. The CDR3 is made up of 14 amino acids. Written as DNA, the CDR3 is TGCGCCAGCAGCTATTCGGCAACTAATGAAAAACTGTTTTTT. It codes for CASSYSATNEKLFF.

The CDR3 spells CASSEGTGARTDTQYF. The CDR3, as DNA: TGTGCCAGCAGTGAGGGAACAGGGGCGCGCACAGATACGCAGTATTTT. The rearrangement joins TRBV6-4 to TRBJ2-3, with 7 bases aligning to TRBD1. Germline V gene data show CDR1 as MRHNA and CDR2 as SNTAGT. Germline trimming cut 3 bases from V and 1 base from J; bases unmatched to any gene: 7. The length of the CDR3 is 16 residues.

The chain recombines TRBV19 with TRBJ2-3; D perhaps matches TRBD1 (5 bases). V gave up 3 bases and J gave up 5 bases, with 12 bases separating them. CDR3 length: 14 residues. CDR1 and CDR2 from the germline V gene are LNHDA and SQIVND (reference sequence). The CDR3 DNA reads TGTGCCAGTAGTATGGTCCAGGGTATAGATACGCAGTATTTT. Protein sequence: CASSMVQGIDTQYF.

The chain recombines TRBV2 with TRBJ2-7; 9 positions agree with TRBD1. Germline CDR1 reads SNHLY; CDR2 reads FYNNEI. V was pared by 6 bases and J by 1 base, with 10 bases of the junction left unmatched. The CDR3 spans 16 residues. CDR3 residues: CASRTAGGTGSYEQYF. For the CDR3, the DNA is TGTGCCAGCAGAACCGCCGGCGGGACAGGGTCCTACGAGCAGTACTTC.

The V gene is TRBV4-2, the J gene TRBJ2-2, with D uncertain. Looked up from germline, CDR1 is LGHNA and CDR2 is YNFKEQ. V shed 3 bases and J shed 3 bases, with 5 bases lying between them. CDR3 size: 13 residues. The CDR3 DNA reads TGTGCCAGCAGCCACCGGGACACCGGGGAGCTGTTTTTT. Translated: CASSHRDTGELFF.

This sequence joins TRBV2 and TRBJ2-1; 9 bases are shared with TRBD2. This CDR3 comprises 15 residues. Germline CDR1 is SNHLY and CDR2 is FYNNEI. The V segment lost 1 base and the J segment 3 bases; nucleotides outside the gene matches: 1. The CDR3 coding sequence is TGTGCCAGCAGTGAAGGGCGGGGGGGCTACAATGAGCAGTTCTTC. It specifies CASSEGRGGYNEQFF.

The chain employs TRBV18 and TRBJ1-4; 7 positions agree with TRBD1. The CDR3 is 16 residues long. Trimming at V came to 6 bases and at J to 2 bases, leaving 9 bases not matched to a gene. Germline V gene data show CDR1 as KGHSH and CDR2 as LQKENI. In nucleotides, the CDR3 is TGTGCCAGCTCTCCCGACAGGGTTGGGACTAATGAAAAACTGTTTTTT. As protein: CASSPDRVGTNEKLFF.

The V and J genes are TRBV4-1 and TRBJ2-1; 16 nucleotides line up with TRBD2. CDR1 and CDR2 (germline): MGHRA, YSYEKL. There are 18 residues in the CDR3. Trimming cost V 4 bases and J 8 bases; bases outside gene matches: 11. Here the CDR3 reads CASSPGLAGGRLSHEQFF. CDR3 nucleotide sequence: TGCGCCAGCAGCCCGGGACTAGCGGGGGGGCGTTTAAGTCATGAGCAGTTCTTC.

The chain links TRBV27 to TRBJ1-1; 9 bases match TRBD1. Germline V CDR1 and CDR2: MNHEY, SMNVEV (reference sequence). This CDR3 comprises 15 residues. Trimming at V came to 5 bases and at J to 5 bases, leaving 9 bases not matched to a gene. Written as DNA, the CDR3 is TGTGCCAGCAGTCCAGGGACAGGGAGGAGGACTGAAGCTTTCTTT. It encodes CASSPGTGRRTEAFF.

Only a few counts were recorded for this clone. The chain has TRBV6-5 and TRBJ1-6; D may be TRBD1 (5 bases). Germline-derived CDR1 and CDR2 are MNHEY and SVGAGI. Trimming cost V 6 bases and J 7 bases, with 13 bases left between them. The CDR3 has 14 amino acids. The CDR3 loop reads CASRTTGWNSPLHF. As DNA, the CDR3 is TGTGCCAGCAGGACAACAGGATGGAATTCACCCCTCCACTTT.

This clone was recorded only once. This sequence joins TRBV19 and TRBJ1-1, with D perhaps matching TRBD1 (5 bases). V shed 5 bases and J shed 2 bases, with 12 bases lying between them. The CDR3 spans 14 residues. In germline, CDR1 is LNHDA, CDR2 SQIVND (reference sequence). This CDR3 is CASSLTVGNTEAFF. The CDR3 nucleotides are TGTGCCAGTAGTCTGACAGTGGGTAACACTGAAGCTTTCTTT.

The table lists this clone with a count of one. The chain has TRBV9 and TRBJ2-7; 12 nucleotides match TRBD2. The CDR3 loop spans 16 amino acids. The germline gives CDR1 SGDLS, CDR2 YYNGEE. J lost 2 bases, V lost 4 bases, and 7 bases had no gene match. As DNA, the CDR3 is TGTGCCAGCAGCCCACATGGACTAGCGGGAACCTACGAGCAGTACTTC. Amino acids: CASSPHGLAGTYEQYF.

V and J are TRBV6-5 and TRBJ2-7; 7 bases match TRBD1. The junction had 10 bases not matched to a gene; V was cut back by 5 bases and J by 3 bases. CDR1 is MNHEY and CDR2 is SVGAGI in the germline V gene. The CDR3 has 15 residues. The DNA for the CDR3 is TGTGCCAGCAGTCCCGGGACAGCCCGAGGCTACGAGCAGTACTTC. Encoded protein: CASSPGTARGYEQYF.

The chain uses TRBV4-2 and TRBJ2-1; 10 nucleotides align to TRBD2. Germline V lookup: CDR1 LGHNA, CDR2 YNFKEQ. The CDR3 is made up of 15 amino acids. V was pared by 1 base and J by 9 bases, with 6 bases of the junction left unmatched. The CDR3 protein is CASSQVAGGLGEQFF. Here the CDR3 DNA reads TGTGCCAGCAGCCAAGTAGCGGGGGGCCTGGGTGAGCAGTTCTTC.

The rearrangement uses TRBV2 and TRBJ1-4; weak D call: TRBD1 (6 bases). Germline lookup yields CDR1 SNHLY and CDR2 FYNNEI. V lost 3 bases and J 0 bases, leaving 11 bases between the germline ends. This CDR3 contains 16 residues. The CDR3 DNA is TGTGCCAGCAGTGAGGGACAATTCGCAACTAATGAAAAACTGTTTTTT. Translated, it gives CASSEGQFATNEKLFF.

The rearrangement joins TRBV5-1 to TRBJ1-4, with D unresolved. V dropped 4 bases and J dropped 7 bases, with 17 bases sitting between them. Germline assignment: CDR1 SGHRS and CDR2 YFSETQ. The CDR3 contains 15 residues. CDR3 in amino acids: CASSRLGSTGEKLFF. The CDR3 nucleotides are TGCGCCAGCAGCCGGCTCGGCAGCACGGGTGAAAAACTGTTTTTT.

This chain connects TRBV5-1 to TRBJ1-4; weak D call: TRBD1 (5 bases). The CDR3 consists of 14 residues. The germline V and J ends were trimmed by 0 bases and 4 bases, with 7 bases remaining between them. Germline loops: CDR1 SGHRS, CDR2 YFSETQ. CDR3 loop: CASSLEGLNEKLFF. CDR3 coding DNA: TGCGCCAGCAGCTTGGAGGGGCTTAATGAAAAACTGTTTTTT.

The DNA of the CDR3 is TGTGCCAGTAGCCTCTGGACAGGTCCGAGGGAAAAACTGTTTTTT. The encoded protein is CASSLWTGPREKLFF. J is TRBJ1-4 and V is TRBV19; TRBD1 agrees at 7 bases. The junction had 12 bases not matched to a gene; V was cut back by 6 bases and J by 8 bases. Looked up from germline, CDR1 is LNHDA and CDR2 is SQIVND (reference sequence). The length of the CDR3 is 15 residues.

This clone was detected a few times. The chain has TRBV3-1 (or the pseudogene TRBV3-2) and TRBJ2-7; no clear D gene. The CDR3 length is 11 residues. Germline V gene sequence: CDR1 LGHDT, CDR2 YNNKEL (reference sequence). Trimming took 4 bases from V and 7 from J, leaving 8 bases between them. The CDR3 is CASSPGREQYF. The CDR3 DNA is TGTGCCAGCAGCCCCGGCAGGGAGCAGTACTTC.

This clone has just one count. J is TRBJ2-2 and V is TRBV4-2, with TRBD2 matching over 13 bases. V shed 4 bases and J 5 bases; nucleotides not matched to a gene: 10. The germline V gene encodes CDR1 LGHNA and CDR2 YNFKEQ. CDR3 length equals 18 residues. In DNA, the CDR3 is TGTGCCAGCAGCCCGGGACTAGCGGGGTCTCTAGGAACCGGGGAGCTGTTTTTT. It is translated as CASSPGLAGSLGTGELFF.

This chain uses TRBV6-5 with TRBJ1-5, with D unclear. V dropped 8 bases and J dropped 8 bases, with 19 bases sitting between them. The CDR3 has 14 amino acids. The germline CDR1 and CDR2 sequences are MNHEY and SVGAGI. The CDR3 nucleotides read TGTGCCAGCTCGGACTACAGCGCAGAGGAGCCCCAGCATTTT. Translation: CASSDYSAEEPQHF.

V gene TRBV29-1 combines with J gene TRBJ2-2; 7 bases fit TRBD1. V was clipped by 7 bases and J by 0 bases; unmatched bases: 8. Germline values: CDR1 SQVTM, CDR2 ANQGSEA. The CDR3 is 15 amino acids. This CDR3 is CSATGQQSNTGELFF. In DNA, the CDR3 is TGCAGCGCCACGGGACAGCAATCGAACACCGGGGAGCTGTTTTTT.